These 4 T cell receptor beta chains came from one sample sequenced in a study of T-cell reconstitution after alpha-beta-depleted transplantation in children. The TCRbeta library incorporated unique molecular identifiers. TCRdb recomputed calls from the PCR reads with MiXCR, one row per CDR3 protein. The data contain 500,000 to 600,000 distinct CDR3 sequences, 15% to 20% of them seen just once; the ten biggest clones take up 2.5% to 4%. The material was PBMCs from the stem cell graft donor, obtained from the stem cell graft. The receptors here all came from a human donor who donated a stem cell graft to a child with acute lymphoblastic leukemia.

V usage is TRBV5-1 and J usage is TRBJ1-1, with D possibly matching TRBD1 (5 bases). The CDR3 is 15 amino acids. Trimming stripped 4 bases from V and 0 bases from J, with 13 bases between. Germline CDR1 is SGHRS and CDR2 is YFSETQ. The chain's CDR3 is CASSPWGGMNTEAFF. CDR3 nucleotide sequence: TGCGCCAGCAGCCCGTGGGGGGGGATGAACACTGAAGCTTTCTTT.

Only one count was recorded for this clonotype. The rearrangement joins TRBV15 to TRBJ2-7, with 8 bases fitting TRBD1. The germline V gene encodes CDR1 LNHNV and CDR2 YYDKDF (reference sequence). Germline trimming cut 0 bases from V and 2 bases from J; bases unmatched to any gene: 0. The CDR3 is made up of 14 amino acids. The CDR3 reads CATSRDRGPYEQYF. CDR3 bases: TGTGCCACCAGCAGAGACAGGGGGCCCTACGAGCAGTACTTC.

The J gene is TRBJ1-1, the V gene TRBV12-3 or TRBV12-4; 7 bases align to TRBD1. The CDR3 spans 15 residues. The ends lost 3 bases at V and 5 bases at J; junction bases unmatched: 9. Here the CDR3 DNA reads TGTGCCAGCAGTTTCTCATACAGGGGACAGACTGAAGCTTTCTTT. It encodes CASSFSYRGQTEAFF.

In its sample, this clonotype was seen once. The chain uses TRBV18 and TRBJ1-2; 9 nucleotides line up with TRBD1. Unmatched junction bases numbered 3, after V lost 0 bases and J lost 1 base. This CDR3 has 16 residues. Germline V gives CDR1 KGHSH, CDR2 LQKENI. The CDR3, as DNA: TGTGCCAGCTCACCACCGGACAGGGGAGGTAACTATGGCTACACCTTC. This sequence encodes CASSPPDRGGNYGYTF.